This TCR beta chain was sequenced during a study of cytotoxic CD8 clonotypes in ibrutinib-treated CLL (dated by TCRdb to about 2021). For the study in its entirety: The cohort was composed of 10 to 11 relapsed/refractory and 15 treatment-naive patients; IGHV unmutated status was identified in 17 patients. Partial responses were observed in around 25 patients and complete responses in 2; after a median follow-up of around 68 months, remission was maintained in some 14 patients and progression was observed in approximately twelve. Samples at response were collected after a median of approximately twelve months of treatment, with a range of about 6 to 36 months. An average of roughly 250,000 productive templates and 94,082 productive rearrangements was obtained per sample. Of the 90 or so participants in the trial, about 26 had longitudinal samples available. Cryopreserved peripheral blood mononuclear cells were obtained prior to treatment, at the time of response, and at either disease progression or sustained remission. Study-level results and caveats: Clonality increased at ibrutinib response, stayed stable in sustained remission, and fell back toward baseline at progression. Public clonotypes were rare and either shrank or stayed stable during treatment, and the rise in clonality at ibrutinib response reflected expansion of private clonotypes. Baseline clonality was found to be higher than that of age-matched healthy donors and was strongly correlated with circulating CD8+ T-cell counts. Sampling times were not matched between patients in sustained remission and patients whose disease was progressing, and lymph node repertoires were not examined.

On a MiSeq, deep resolution sequencing aimed for a depth between 1 in 1 million and 1 in 200,000 T cells, with each clonotype covered 10x on average. The immunoSEQ hsTCRB Kit was used to generate TCR beta libraries. The authors' pipeline ran thus. The data were analyzed with ImmunoSEQ Analyzer and ImmunoSEQ Data Assistant, and V, D and J gene assignments followed IMGT definitions. Clonality, which ranges from 0 to 1, was calculated as one minus the normalized Shannon entropy of productive rearrangement frequencies. Public clonotype analysis was restricted to overrepresented clonotypes comprising at least 0.05% of each patient's repertoire. Repertoires from some 13 age-matched healthy donors in immuneACCESS were used as clonality controls. Not all clones reach the TCRdb copy of this immuneACCESS table, which keeps in-frame sequences only. Checked studies attribute under half of the gap to unresolved V genes and leave the rest unexplained. The DNA gave D and trimming, while V, J and clone size come from that table. A total of more than 9,500 clones appear in this sample, about 62% of them only once. Over 25% of the sample is held by the ten biggest clonotypes.

Comment on this clone: Its binding antigen is unknown. No much larger clonotype is one base removed from it; base qualities were not supplied.

As encoded in the germline V gene, CDR1 is SNHLY while CDR2 is FYNNEI. The V end loses 7 bases and the J end loses 2 bases, and a stretch of 17 bases separates them. Including cysteine and phenylalanine, the CDR3 has 15 amino acids. Only the CDR3 DNA is retained, 45 bases long and in frame from the first base. For TCR beta library preparation, roughly 2 micrograms of genomic DNA were extracted from the cryopreserved PBMCs. High-throughput TCR beta sequencing was performed on longitudinal blood samples from CLL patients receiving ibrutinib monotherapy. The patients took part in an open-label, single-center phase 2 trial of ibrutinib monotherapy.

The origin of this receptor is a human donor with chronic lymphocytic leukemia. The sequence is built from TRBV2 and TRBJ1-2; the D gene remains uncertain. This specimen was PBMCs, taken before ibrutinib treatment. The DNA sequence is given as TGTGCCAGCAACCGGTTGGGCCGAGAGAACTATGGCTACACCTTC. The resulting protein is CASNRLGRENYGYTF. The full variable domain, with segments outside the CDR3 supplied by the reference TRBV2 and TRBJ1-2 proteins, appears as EPEVTQTPSHQVTQMGQEVILRCVPISNHLYFYWYRQILGQKVEFLVSFYNNEISEKSEIFDDQFSVERPDGSNFTLKIRSTKLEDSAMYFCASNRLGRENYGYTFGSGTRLTVV.